This T cell receptor (beta chain) came from a study of T cells after posttransplantation cyclophosphamide. Findings and caveats of the study: TRB clonality was highly associated with recipient CMV seropositivity and reactivation. Donor CD8+ memory clones often dominated recipient blood repertoires at later times.

CDR3 length equals 15 residues. Germline CDR1 and CDR2: MNHEY and SVGAGI. Deletions cut 2 bases from V and 5 bases from J, with 15 bases between. Methotrexate plus calcineurin inhibitor accompanied controls' myeloablative marrow transplants; sampling was 1 year later. In its sample, this clone was seen once. What it binds is unknown. Produced via immunoSEQ multiplex PCR; TCRdb's table is partial and in-frame only. The table includes 20,000 or so clones, roughly nine tenths detected once. This clonotype was sampled from a female patient in her 30s who received an allogeneic stem cell transplant from an unrelated donor, was CMV-positive, and had acute and chronic GVHD. T cells may partly derive from the graft donor. The V gene is TRBV6-5, the J gene TRBJ2-5; possibly TRBD1 for D (5 bases). The specimen comprised PBMCs, sampled less than 400 days after allogeneic stem cell transplant with calcineurin inhibitor and methotrexate. CDR3 DNA sequence: TGTGCCAGCAGTTACGGGCAGGGTTTATTCGAGACCCAGTACTTC. It yields the protein CASSYGQGLFETQYF.